Described below is a single TCR beta chain sequence and its context. Trimming stripped 2 bases from V and 3 bases from J, with 14 bases between. The CDR3 has 16 residues. Germline loops: CDR1 SGHDN, CDR2 FVKESK. This specimen belongs to a study of T cell responses to AZD1222 COVID-19 vaccine. Study-wide context: Pooled samples include second doses given at about 4 or 12 weeks.

Libraries were prepared by immunoSEQ multiplex PCR; TCRdb keeps only in-frame clonotypes and omits some of them. This table holds roughly 160,000 clones, roughly 92% found once. This sequence was found in an adult in good health. This chain uses TRBV14 with TRBJ2-4; D is undetermined. The sample was peripheral blood, taken on day 0 of AZD1222 vaccination. The CDR3 sequence is CASSQFGGFGKNIQYF. CDR3 nucleotide sequence: TGTGCCAGCAGCCAATTCGGTGGGTTTGGCAAAAACATTCAGTACTTC.